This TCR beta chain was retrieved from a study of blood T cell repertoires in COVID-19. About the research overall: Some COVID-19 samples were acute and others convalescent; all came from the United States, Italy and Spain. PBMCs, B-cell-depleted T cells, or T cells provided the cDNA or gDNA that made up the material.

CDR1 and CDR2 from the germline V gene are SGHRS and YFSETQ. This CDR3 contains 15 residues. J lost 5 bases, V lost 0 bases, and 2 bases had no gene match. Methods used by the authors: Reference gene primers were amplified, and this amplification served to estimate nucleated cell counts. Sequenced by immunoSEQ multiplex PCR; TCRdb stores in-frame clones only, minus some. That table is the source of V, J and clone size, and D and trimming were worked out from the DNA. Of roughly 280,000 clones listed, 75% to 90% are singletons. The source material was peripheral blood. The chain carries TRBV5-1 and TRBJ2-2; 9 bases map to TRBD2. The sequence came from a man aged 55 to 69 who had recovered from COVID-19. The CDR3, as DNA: TGCGCCAGCAGCTTGGACAGCGGGAGGACCGGGGAGCTGTTTTTT. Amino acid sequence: CASSLDSGRTGELFF.